These T cell receptor beta chains were read from a single sample in a study of T cells after yellow fever vaccination. MiXCR, run by TCRdb on the 5' RACE reads, gives a single entry per CDR3 protein. The data contain around 310,000 distinct CDR3 sequences, approximately 4.2% of them singletons. This specimen was PBMCs, taken 5 days after the yellow fever booster vaccination. The receptors were gathered from a man younger than 35 who received the YFV17D yellow fever vaccine. The conserved cysteine and the conserved F or W are not part of the CDR3 here. The size field is filled for only some rows; it gives once, few, many or a size class.

TRBV7-2,many,TRBJ1-3,ASSRRLSSGNTIY
TRBV6-2/TRBV6-3,many,TRBJ2-1,ASSWTSGGYNEQF
TRBV12-3/TRBV12-4,many,TRBJ2-7,ASSLTSASYEQY
TRBV27,.,TRBJ2-3,TSSFPTTFVTDTQY
TRBV20-1,few,TRBJ1-5,SAAPVSNQPQH
TRBV7-7,many,TRBJ1-6,ASSLDRANSPLH
TRBV4-3,few,TRBJ1-5,ASSQEMVSQPQH
TRBV6-2/TRBV6-3,.,TRBJ1-5,ASSYDSSQH
TRBV25-1,few,TRBJ1-4,ASSEVQGKGSEKLF
TRBV6-6,few,TRBJ1-2,ASSSPGQGAYGYT
TRBV30,.,TRBJ1-6,ACRTGTGNSPLH
TRBV20-1,many,TRBJ1-1,SARDWGEREAF
TRBV6-2/TRBV6-3,.,TRBJ2-4,ASRKDGLAKNIQY